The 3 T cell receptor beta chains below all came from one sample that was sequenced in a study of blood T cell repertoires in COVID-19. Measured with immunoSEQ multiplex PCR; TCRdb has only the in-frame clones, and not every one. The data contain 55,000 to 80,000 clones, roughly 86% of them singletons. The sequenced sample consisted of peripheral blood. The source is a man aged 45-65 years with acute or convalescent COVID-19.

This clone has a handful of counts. The CDR3 loop reads CASSQDSNSPLHF. In nucleotides, the CDR3 is TGCGCCAGCAGCCAGGACAGTAATTCACCCCTCCACTTT. The chain is built from TRBV4-1 and TRBJ1-6, with D tentatively TRBD1 (6 bases). The CDR3 is 13 residues long. The V end lost 3 bases, the J end lost 6 bases, and 6 bases lay between the germline ends. Germline lookup yields CDR1 MGHRA and CDR2 YSYEKL.

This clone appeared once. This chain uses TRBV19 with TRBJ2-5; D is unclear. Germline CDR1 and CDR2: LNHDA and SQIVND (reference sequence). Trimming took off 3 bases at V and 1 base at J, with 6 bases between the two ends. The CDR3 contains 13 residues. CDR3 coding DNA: TGTGCCAGTAGTATTTCCCTCCAAGAGACCCAGTACTTC. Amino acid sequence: CASSISLQETQYF.

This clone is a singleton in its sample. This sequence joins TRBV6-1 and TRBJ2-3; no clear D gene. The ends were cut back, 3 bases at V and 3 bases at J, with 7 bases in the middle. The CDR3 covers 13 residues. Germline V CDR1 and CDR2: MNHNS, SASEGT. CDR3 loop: CASSEQVTDTQYF. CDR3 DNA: TGTGCCAGCAGTGAGCAGGTAACAGATACGCAGTATTTT.